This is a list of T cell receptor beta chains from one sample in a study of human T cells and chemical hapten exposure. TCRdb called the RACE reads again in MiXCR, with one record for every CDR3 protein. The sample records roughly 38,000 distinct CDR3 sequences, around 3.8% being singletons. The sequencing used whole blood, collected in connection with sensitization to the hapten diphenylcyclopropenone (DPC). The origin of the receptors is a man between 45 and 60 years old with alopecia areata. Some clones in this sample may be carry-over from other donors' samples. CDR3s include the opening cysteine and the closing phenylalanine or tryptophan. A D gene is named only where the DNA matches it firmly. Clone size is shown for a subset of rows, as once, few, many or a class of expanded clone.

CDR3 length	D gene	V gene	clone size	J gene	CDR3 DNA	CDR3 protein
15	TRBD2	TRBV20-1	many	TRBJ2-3	TGCAGTGCTAGAGGGTCTAGCGGGAGGGAAGATACGCAGTATTTT	CSARGSSGREDTQYF
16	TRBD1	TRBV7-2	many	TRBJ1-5	TGTGCCAGCAGCTTGGGGACAGGGGGCTCAAATCAGCCCCAGCATTTT	CASSLGTGGSNQPQHF
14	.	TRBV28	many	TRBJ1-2	TGTGCCAGCAGTTTGGTACAAAAGGACTATGGCTACACCTTC	CASSLVQKDYGYTF
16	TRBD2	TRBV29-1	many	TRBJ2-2	TGCAGCGTTGTCACCGGGACTAGCGGGACGAACGGGGAGCTGTTTTTT	CSVVTGTSGTNGELFF
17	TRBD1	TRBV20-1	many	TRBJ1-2	TGCAGTGCTAGAAGGGACCGGACCGGGACAGGGGGGTATGGCTACACCTTC	CSARRDRTGTGGYGYTF
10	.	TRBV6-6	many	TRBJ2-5	TGTGCCAGCAACCAAGAGACCCAGTACTTC	CASNQETQYF
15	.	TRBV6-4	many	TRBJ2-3	TGTGCCAGCAGTGACGGTATAGGGAAGACAGATACGCAGTATTTT	CASSDGIGKTDTQYF
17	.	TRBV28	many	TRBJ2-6	TGTGCCAGCAGTTTAGGGGGGCCCTCCTCTGGGGCCAACGTCCTGACTTTC	CASSLGGPSSGANVLTF
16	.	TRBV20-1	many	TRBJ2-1	TGCAGTGCTCGGACTATGGCTACAAGCTCCTACAATGAGCAGTTCTTC	CSARTMATSSYNEQFF
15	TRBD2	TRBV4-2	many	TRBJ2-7	TGTGCCAGCAGCCTTCTCGGGACTAGCGGAGACGAGCAGTACTTC	CASSLLGTSGDEQYF
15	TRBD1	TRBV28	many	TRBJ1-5	TGTGCCAGCAGTTTTGGGACAGGGGGCGATCAGCCCCAGCATTTT	CASSFGTGGDQPQHF
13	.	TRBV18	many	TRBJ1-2	TGTGCCAGCTCACAAAGGGAGGCAGATGGCTACACCTTC	CASSQREADGYTF
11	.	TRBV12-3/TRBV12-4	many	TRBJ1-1	TGTGCCAGCACCCAGATAACTGAAGCTTTCTTT	CASTQITEAFF
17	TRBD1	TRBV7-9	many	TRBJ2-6	TGTGCCAGCAGCCCAAACAGGGGGCGCAATGGGGCCAACGTCCTGACTTTC	CASSPNRGRNGANVLTF
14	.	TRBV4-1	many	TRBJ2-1	TGCGCCAGCAGCCAAGGTACCGGGACCGGTGAGCAGTTCTTC	CASSQGTGTGEQFF
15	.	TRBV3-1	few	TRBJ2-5	TGTGCCAGCAGCCAGGGACTGAGCGCCGAAGAGACCCAGTACTTC	CASSQGLSAEETQYF
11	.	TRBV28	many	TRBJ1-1	TGTGCCAGCACCATGAACACTGAAGCTTTCTTT	CASTMNTEAFF
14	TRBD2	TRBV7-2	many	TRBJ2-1	TGTGCCAGCCGTGGGGGGGGGGGCTACAATGAGCAGTTCTTC	CASRGGGGYNEQFF
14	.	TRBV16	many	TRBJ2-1	TGTGCCAGCAGCCAACTGGCGGGTCACAATGAGCAGTTCTTC	CASSQLAGHNEQFF
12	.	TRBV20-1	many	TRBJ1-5	TGCAGTGCTAGTAAACAGGGCCCAATCCAGCATTTT	CSASKQGPIQHF
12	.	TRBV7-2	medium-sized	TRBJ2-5	TGTGCCAGCAGCCAGACCCAAGAGACCCAGTACTTC	CASSQTQETQYF
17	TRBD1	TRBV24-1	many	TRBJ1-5	TGTGCCACCAGCGGCCGATTAACAGGGGGCTTCAATCAGCCCCAGCATTTT	CATSGRLTGGFNQPQHF
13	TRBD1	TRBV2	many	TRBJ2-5	TGTGCCAGCAGAAGGGACAGCGGAGAGACCCAGTACTTC	CASRRDSGETQYF
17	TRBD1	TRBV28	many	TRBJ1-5	TGTGCCAGCAACGAGGGGGCAGGGGGTAATAGCAATCAGCCCCAGCATTTT	CASNEGAGGNSNQPQHF
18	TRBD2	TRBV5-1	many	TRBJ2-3	TGCGCCAGCAGCGGGGTTTTTGGGGGAGGGCCGGGCGCAGATACGCAGTATTTT	CASSGVFGGGPGADTQYF
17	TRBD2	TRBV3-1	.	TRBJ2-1	TGTGCCAGCAGCGCGCCGCCCGGGACTAGCGGCCACAATGAGCAGTTCTTC	CASSAPPGTSGHNEQFF
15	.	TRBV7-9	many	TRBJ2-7	TGTGCCAGCAGCTTACCTGGGGGCAGGGGTTACGAGCAGTACTTC	CASSLPGGRGYEQYF
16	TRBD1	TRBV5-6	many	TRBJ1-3	TGTGCCAGCAGCTTCCCTGACAGGGGGCTAGGAAACACCATATATTTT	CASSFPDRGLGNTIYF
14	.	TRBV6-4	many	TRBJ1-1	TGTGCCAGCAGTGTAGGCAGCATGAACACTGAAGCTTTCTTT	CASSVGSMNTEAFF
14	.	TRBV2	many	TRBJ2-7	TGTGCCAGCAGCGACGTAGGGCTGATCTACGAGCAGTACTTC	CASSDVGLIYEQYF
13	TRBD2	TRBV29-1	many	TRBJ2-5	TGCAGCGTTGGGGCGGGGGGACAAGAGACCCAGTACTTC	CSVGAGGQETQYF
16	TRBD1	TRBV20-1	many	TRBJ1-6	TGCAGTGCTAGCCCCGGACAGGGTTCCTATAATTCACCCCTCCACTTT	CSASPGQGSYNSPLHF
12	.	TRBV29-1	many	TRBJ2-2	TGCAGCGTCCGACCCAGCACCGGGGAGCTGTTTTTT	CSVRPSTGELFF
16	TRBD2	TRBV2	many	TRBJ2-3	TGTGCCAGCAGTGTCTCCCCAGCGGGGGGCACAGATACGCAGTATTTT	CASSVSPAGGTDTQYF
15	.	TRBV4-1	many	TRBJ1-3	TGCGCCAGCAGCCAAGAAAGGGTAACAGGAAACACCATATATTTT	CASSQERVTGNTIYF
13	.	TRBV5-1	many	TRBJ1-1	TGCGCCAGCAGCGACAGGATGAACACTGAAGCTTTCTTT	CASSDRMNTEAFF
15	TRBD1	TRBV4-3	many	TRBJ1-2	TGCGCCAGCAGCCAAGAAAGGGGGCGCGACTATGGCTACACCTTC	CASSQERGRDYGYTF
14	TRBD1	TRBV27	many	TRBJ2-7	TGTGCCAGCAGTTTGGCCGGGACAGGTAGCGAGCAGTACTTC	CASSLAGTGSEQYF
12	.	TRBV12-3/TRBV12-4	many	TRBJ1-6	TGTGCCAGCAGTGTCGGCGATTCACCCCTCCACTTT	CASSVGDSPLHF
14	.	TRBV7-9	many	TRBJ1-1	TGTGCCAGCAGCTTACGTCGATCGAACACTGAAGCTTTCTTT	CASSLRRSNTEAFF
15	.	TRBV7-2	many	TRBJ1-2	TGTGCCAGCAGCCAAACCCTGACAGTTAACTATGGCTACACCTTC	CASSQTLTVNYGYTF
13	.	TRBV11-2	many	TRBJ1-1	TGTGCCAGCAGCTTTTCGACGGACACTGAAGCTTTCTTT	CASSFSTDTEAFF
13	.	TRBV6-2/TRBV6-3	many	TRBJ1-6	TGTGCCAGCAGTACCGTCCCGGATTCACCCCTCCACTTT	CASSTVPDSPLHF
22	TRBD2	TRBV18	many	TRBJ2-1	TGTGCCAGCTCACCACGGGGACAGAGGACTAGCGGGAGTCCACGGGGTTACAATGAGCAGTTCTTC	CASSPRGQRTSGSPRGYNEQFF
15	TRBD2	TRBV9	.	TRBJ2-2	TGTGCCAGCAGCGTTAGCGGGGGGGACACCGGGGAGCTGTTTTTT	CASSVSGGDTGELFF
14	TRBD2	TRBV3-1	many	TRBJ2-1	TGTGCCAGCAGAACTAGCGGGAGAATAAGTGAGCAGTTCTTC	CASRTSGRISEQFF
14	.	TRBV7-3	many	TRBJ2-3	TGTGCCAGCAGTCAGGTCCCCGGGGCAGATACGCAGTATTTT	CASSQVPGADTQYF
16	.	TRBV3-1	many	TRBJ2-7	TGTGCCAGCAGCCAAGGGTTCCGGGACAAGTCCTACGAGCAGTACTTC	CASSQGFRDKSYEQYF
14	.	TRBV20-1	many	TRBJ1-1	TGCAGTGCTAGAGGTTATAGGGCATCGGCTGAAGCTTTCTTT	CSARGYRASAEAFF
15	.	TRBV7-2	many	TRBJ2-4	TGTGCCAGCAGCTTATCCCAGATACATAGGGACATTCAGTACTTC	CASSLSQIHRDIQYF
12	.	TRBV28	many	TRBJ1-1	TGTGCCAGCAGTTTAAACGCGGGGACGACTTTCTTT	CASSLNAGTTFF
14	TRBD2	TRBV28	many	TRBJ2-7	TGTGCCAGCAGTTTAGGTCTAGCGGGAGGGGAGCAGTACTTC	CASSLGLAGGEQYF
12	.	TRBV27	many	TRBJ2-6	TGTGCCACACTGACAGAGATGAACGTCCTGACTTTC	CATLTEMNVLTF